The clone carrying this T cell receptor (beta chain) was seen many times. Antigen specificity is unknown. These data come from a study of CD8 T cells in ankylosing spondylitis. Findings and limits, study-wide: Both synovial fluid and blood in reactive arthritis had previously been reported to carry some motif variants.

The authors made TCR beta libraries by quantitative 5'-RACE with molecular barcodes. TCRdb reprocessed the 5' RACE reads via MiXCR and lists one record per CDR3 protein. The table shows around 180,000 distinct CDR3 sequences, with 18% occurring only once. This receptor was identified in a male donor aged 10-35 years with ankylosing spondylitis or in good health (not recorded which). Sequencing was performed on blood, either unsorted or a sorted T cell fraction (not recorded which).

The CDR3 loop is CASTPGLAAGPGELFF. The DNA of the CDR3 is TGTGCCAGCACCCCGGGACTAGCAGCAGGTCCCGGGGAGCTGTTTTTT. The chain combines TRBV12-3 or TRBV12-4 with TRBJ2-2, with TRBD2 matching over 9 bases. The CDR3 covers 16 residues. The V gene end was trimmed by 7 bases and the J gene end by 6 bases; junction bases not matched to a gene: 12.